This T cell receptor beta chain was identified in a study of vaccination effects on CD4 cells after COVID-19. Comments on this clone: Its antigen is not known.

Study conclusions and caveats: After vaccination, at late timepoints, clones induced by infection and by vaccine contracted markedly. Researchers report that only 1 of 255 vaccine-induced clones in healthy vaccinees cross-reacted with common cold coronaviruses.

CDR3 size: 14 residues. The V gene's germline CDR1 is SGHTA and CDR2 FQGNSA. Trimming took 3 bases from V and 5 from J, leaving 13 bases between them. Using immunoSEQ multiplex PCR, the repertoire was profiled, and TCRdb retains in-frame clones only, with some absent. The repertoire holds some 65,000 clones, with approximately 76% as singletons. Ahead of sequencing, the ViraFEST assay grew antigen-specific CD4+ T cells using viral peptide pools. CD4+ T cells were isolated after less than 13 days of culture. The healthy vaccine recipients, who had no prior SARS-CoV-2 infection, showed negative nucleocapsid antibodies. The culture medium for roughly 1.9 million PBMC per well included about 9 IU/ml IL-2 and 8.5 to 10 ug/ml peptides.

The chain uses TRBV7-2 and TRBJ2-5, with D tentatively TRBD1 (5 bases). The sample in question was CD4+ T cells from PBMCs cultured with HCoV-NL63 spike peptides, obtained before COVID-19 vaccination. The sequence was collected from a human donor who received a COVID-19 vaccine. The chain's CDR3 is CASSFGRGQETQYF. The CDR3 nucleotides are TGTGCCAGCAGCTTTGGAAGGGGTCAGGAGACCCAGTACTTC.